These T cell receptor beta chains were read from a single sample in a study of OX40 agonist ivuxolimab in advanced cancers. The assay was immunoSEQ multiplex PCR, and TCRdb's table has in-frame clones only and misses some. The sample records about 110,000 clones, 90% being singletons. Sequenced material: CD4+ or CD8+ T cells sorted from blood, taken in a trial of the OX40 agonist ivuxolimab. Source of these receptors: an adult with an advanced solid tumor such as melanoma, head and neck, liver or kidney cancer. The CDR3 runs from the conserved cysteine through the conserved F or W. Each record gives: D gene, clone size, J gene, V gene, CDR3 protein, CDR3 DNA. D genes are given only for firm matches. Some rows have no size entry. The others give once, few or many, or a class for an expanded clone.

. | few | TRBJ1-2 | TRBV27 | CASSYREGLGYTF | TGTGCCAGCTCGTACAGGGAAGGTTTGGGCTACACCTTC
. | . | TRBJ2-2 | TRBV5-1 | CASSSWGADTGELFF | TGCGCCAGCAGCTCCTGGGGCGCCGACACCGGGGAGCTGTTTTTT
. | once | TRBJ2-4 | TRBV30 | CAWSVRGLTKNIQYF | TGTGCCTGGAGTGTACGGGGATTGACCAAAAACATTCAGTACTTC
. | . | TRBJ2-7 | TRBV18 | CASSPYVGTSHYEQYF | TGTGCCAGCTCACCTTATGTTGGGACATCCCACTACGAGCAGTACTTC
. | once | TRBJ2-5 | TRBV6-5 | CASSRTSQETQYF | TGTGCCAGCAGTAGGACATCTCAAGAGACCCAGTACTTC
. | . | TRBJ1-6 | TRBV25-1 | CASSGDYNSPLHF | TGTGCCAGCAGTGGGGACTATAATTCACCCCTCCACTTT
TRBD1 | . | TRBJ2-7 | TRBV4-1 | CASSLHFDRASVGYEQYF | TGCGCCAGCAGCTTACACTTCGACAGGGCTTCGGTGGGTTACGAGCAGTACTTC
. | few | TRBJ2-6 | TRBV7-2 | CASSRGSGANVLTF | TGTGCCAGCAGCCGAGGCTCTGGGGCCAACGTCCTGACTTTC
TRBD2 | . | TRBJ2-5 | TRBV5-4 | CASSSGRTSGLETQYF | TGTGCCAGCAGCTCGGGTCGGACTAGCGGGCTAGAGACCCAGTACTTC
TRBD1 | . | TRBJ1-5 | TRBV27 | CASSLQGGGNQPQHF | TGTGCCAGCAGTTTACAGGGGGGGGGCAATCAGCCCCAGCATTTT
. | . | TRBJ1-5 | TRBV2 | CASSEWENQPQHF | TGTGCCAGCAGTGAGTGGGAAAATCAGCCCCAGCATTTT
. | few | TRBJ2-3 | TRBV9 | CASSVPPLLSTQYF | TGTGCCAGCAGCGTCCCCCCTCTACTTAGTACGCAGTATTTT
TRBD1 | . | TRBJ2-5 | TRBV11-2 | CASSLRQGAQETQYF | TGTGCCAGCAGCCTGCGACAGGGGGCCCAAGAGACCCAGTACTTC
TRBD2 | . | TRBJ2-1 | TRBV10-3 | CAIRTSGGYNEQFF | TGTGCCATCAGGACTAGCGGGGGGTACAATGAGCAGTTCTTC